One sample yielded the 18 T cell receptor beta chains listed below, sequenced in a study of T cells after yellow fever vaccination. TCRdb processed the 5' RACE reads anew with MiXCR; each CDR3 protein has one entry. The sample lists a few hundred thousand distinct CDR3 sequences, about 3% occurring once. Sequencing used CD4+ T cells sorted from PBMCs, obtained 10 days after the yellow fever booster vaccination. Receptor source: a man between 18 and 29 years old who received the YFV17D yellow fever vaccine.

This clonotype was recorded many times. This chain joins TRBV29-1 and TRBJ1-1, with 10 bases lining up with TRBD1. V lost 7 bases to trimming and J lost 8 bases; unmatched junction nucleotides: 4. The CDR3 length is 11 residues. Germline V gene sequence: CDR1 SQVTM, CDR2 ANQGSEA. CDR3 amino acids: CSAGTGVEAFF. The CDR3 DNA is TGCAGCGCCGGGACAGGGGTAGAAGCTTTCTTT.

This clonotype has a count of ten or more. This rearrangement joins TRBV4-1 to TRBJ1-1; perhaps TRBD1 as D (5 bases). The CDR3 runs to 16 residues. V lost 0 bases and J 5 bases, leaving 16 bases between the germline ends. Germline V CDR1 and CDR2: MGHRA, YSYEKL. DNA of the CDR3: TGCGCCAGCAGCCAAGAAGGGAGCCTTTGGGGGACTGAAGCTTTCTTT. Protein: CASSQEGSLWGTEAFF.

This clonotype was counted at least ten times. The V gene is TRBV3-1, the J gene TRBJ2-2; 8 nucleotides line up with TRBD2. V lost 3 bases and J lost 2; bases outside the gene matches: 2. Germline CDR1 and CDR2: LGHDT and YNNKEL (reference sequence). The CDR3 has 15 amino acids. The CDR3 here is CASSQGLVNTGELFF. The CDR3 DNA reads TGTGCCAGCAGCCAGGGACTAGTCAACACCGGGGAGCTGTTTTTT.

V gene TRBV12-3 or TRBV12-4 combines with J gene TRBJ2-3, with D possibly being TRBD1 or TRBD2 (5 bases each). V lost 3 bases to trimming and J lost 6 bases, with 10 bases between them. This CDR3 has 13 residues. The CDR3: CASSLGDWDTQYF. For the CDR3, the DNA is TGTGCCAGCAGTTTGGGGGATTGGGATACGCAGTATTTT.

The count of this clonotype is one. The chain recombines TRBV6-5 with TRBJ2-5, with D possibly TRBD2 on 6 matching bases. This CDR3 contains 18 residues. V lost 0 bases and J lost 5, with 22 bases in between. Germline V gives CDR1 MNHEY, CDR2 SVGAGI. Here the CDR3 reads CASSYSAEGISLTETQYF. Written as DNA, the CDR3 is TGTGCCAGCAGTTACTCGGCGGAGGGGATCTCTTTAACGGAGACCCAGTACTTC.

This clonotype was detected many times. V is TRBV12-3 or TRBV12-4 and J is TRBJ1-1; the D gene is possibly TRBD1 (5 bases). Trimming removed 5 bases at V and 0 bases at J, with 22 bases between. The CDR3 extends over 18 amino acids. In DNA, the CDR3 is TGTGCCAGCAGTCCATCCCGTCGGGGGATTTTAGTGAACACTGAAGCTTTCTTT. Translating it yields CASSPSRRGILVNTEAFF.

This rearrangement joins TRBV5-1 to TRBJ2-4; no clear D gene. With 0 bases removed from V and 1 base from J, the gap between germline ends came to 14 bases. CDR1 is SGHRS, CDR2 YFSETQ, per germline. This CDR3 region has 17 residues. In DNA, the CDR3 is TGCGCCAGCAGCTTGGGGGCCGACACTGGGGCCAAAAACATTCAGTACTTC. Encoded protein: CASSLGADTGAKNIQYF.

This clonotype showed up many times. The rearrangement uses TRBV20-1 and TRBJ2-1, with D perhaps TRBD1 or TRBD2 (6 bases each). CDR1 DFQATT and CDR2 SNEGSKA come from the germline V gene (reference sequence). The CDR3 spans 14 residues. V was trimmed by 6 bases and J by 2 bases, leaving 14 bases between them. The CDR3 sequence is CSAREGGPYNEQFF. The CDR3 DNA is TGCAGTGCCCGCGAGGGGGGACCCTACAATGAGCAGTTCTTC.

This clonotype was observed at least ten times. The V gene is TRBV18, the J gene TRBJ2-7; D is possibly TRBD1 (6 bases). Germline CDR1 reads KGHSH; CDR2 reads LQKENI. With 4 bases removed from V and 2 bases from J, the gap between germline ends came to 12 bases. The CDR3 spans 14 residues. CDR3 in DNA: TGTGCCAGCTCACAAGGCCGGGACACCTACGAGCAGTACTTC. Amino acids: CASSQGRDTYEQYF.

This clonotype was counted at least ten times. CDR3 sequence reads: CASSDPQRSSYEQYF. In DNA, the CDR3 is TGTGCCAGCAGTGACCCGCAGAGGAGCTCCTACGAGCAGTACTTC. V usage is TRBV6-1 and J usage is TRBJ2-7; no clear D. The V and J ends lost 3 bases and 0 bases respectively, with 12 bases between them. Germline V gene data show CDR1 as MNHNS and CDR2 as SASEGT. There are 15 residues in the CDR3.

This sequence joins TRBV6-5 and TRBJ2-7; weak D call: TRBD1 (6 bases). The CDR3 is 13 residues long. Germline V lookup: CDR1 MNHEY, CDR2 SVGAGI. V lost 6 bases and J 6 bases, leaving 15 bases between the germline ends. The CDR3 DNA sequence: TGTGCCAGCAGACGAACACTACAGGGCGAGCAGTACGTC. It yields the protein CASRRTLQGEQYV.

The rearrangement joins TRBV3-1 to TRBJ2-2; possibly TRBD1 or TRBD2 for D (5 bases each). Germline V gene lookup returns CDR1 LGHDT and CDR2 YNNKEL (reference sequence). The CDR3 loop spans 16 amino acids. With 2 bases removed from V and 6 bases from J, the gap between germline ends came to 16 bases. CDR3 region: CASSQTVGMGPGELFF. The CDR3 DNA is TGTGCCAGCAGCCAAACGGTAGGGATGGGACCCGGGGAGCTGTTTTTT. The full variable domain, with the rest looked up from reference TRBV3-1 and TRBJ2-2, is DTAVSQTPKYLVTQMGNDKSIKCEQNLGHDTMYWYKQDSKKFLKIMFSYNNKELIINETVPNRFSPKSPDKAHLNLHINSLELGDSAVYFCASSQTVGMGPGELFFGEGSRLTVL.

J is TRBJ2-2 and V is TRBV4-3; the D gene is possibly TRBD1 (6 bases). The germline V gene encodes CDR1 LGHNA and CDR2 YSLEER. V was shortened by 2 bases and J by 5 bases, with 6 bases between the two germline ends. The CDR3 contains 13 residues. In DNA, the CDR3 is TGCGCCAGCAGCCAAACAGGGACCGGGGAGCTGTTTTTT. Translated: CASSQTGTGELFF.

This clonotype was picked up a small number of times. The chain employs TRBV5-1 and TRBJ2-2; D remains ambiguous. The V gene lost 0 bases and the J gene lost 1 base, with 7 bases spanning the gap. This CDR3 is 15 amino acids long. The V gene's germline CDR1 is SGHRS and CDR2 YFSETQ. The CDR3 DNA reads TGCGCCAGCAGCTTGGTACTTCAGAACACCGGGGAGCTGTTTTTT. This sequence encodes CASSLVLQNTGELFF.

This clonotype was seen a handful of times. The chain joins TRBV19 to TRBJ1-5; tentative D call: TRBD1 (5 bases). CDR3 length equals 15 residues. Germline CDR1 LNHDA, CDR2 SQIVND (reference sequence). Trimming stripped 3 bases from V and 1 base from J, with 10 bases between. CDR3 protein: CASSMGWGSNQPQHF. The DNA for the CDR3 is TGTGCCAGTAGTATGGGGTGGGGGAGCAATCAGCCCCAGCATTTT.

This clonotype was found many times. The chain employs TRBV6-4 and TRBJ2-1; no clear D. The germline V and J ends were trimmed by 2 bases and 15 bases, with 14 bases remaining between them. The CDR3 runs 12 residues. The V gene's germline CDR1 is MRHNA and CDR2 SNTAGT. CDR3 residues: CASSDRTGTAFF. Here the CDR3 DNA reads TGTGCCAGCAGTGACCGGACGGGTACTGCGTTCTTC.

This clonotype was counted ten times or more. The V and J genes are TRBV5-1 and TRBJ1-2, with D uncertain. Looked up from germline, CDR1 is SGHRS and CDR2 is YFSETQ. The CDR3 extends over 14 amino acids. Trimming removed 1 base from V and 6 bases from J, with 13 bases in between. This chain's CDR3 is CASSLLDTAHGYTF. In nucleotides, the CDR3 is TGCGCCAGCAGCTTGTTAGACACGGCCCATGGCTACACCTTC.

The J gene is TRBJ1-1, the V gene TRBV7-9; D uncertain. Trimming took 3 bases from V and 4 from J, leaving 9 bases between them. Germline CDR1 SEHNR, CDR2 FQNEAQ (reference sequence). The CDR3 has 13 residues. CDR3: CASSFVEGTEAFF. CDR3 nucleotide sequence: TGTGCCAGCAGCTTTGTAGAGGGCACTGAAGCTTTCTTT.